What follows are 9 T cell receptor beta chains derived from one specimen sequenced in a study of beta chain features in type 1 diabetes. Reverse transcribing all isolated RNA meant expressed TCRB transcripts were sequenced. Clones were sequenced by immunoSEQ multiplex PCR, and TCRdb holds only the in-frame ones, with some missing. The profile covers approximately 60,000 clones, with 50% to 55% appearing a single time and 2.6% taken by the ten largest. Study-level points and caveats: For Type 1 diabetes patients, all four CD4+ subsets carried TCRB CDR3s that were moderately but significantly shorter.

For these TCRs, the target antigens are not known. Input material: Tregs from blood. Receptors were obtained from a woman aged 40 to 50 with type 1 diabetes.

A few counts support this clone. This chain joins TRBV14 and TRBJ1-1, with D unresolved. Trimming pared 6 bases from V and 0 bases from J, leaving 8 bases between. CDR3 length: 13 residues. Germline loops: CDR1 SGHDN, CDR2 FVKESK. CDR3 coding DNA: TGTGCCAGCAGTCAACAGTTGAACACTGAAGCTTTCTTT. Translated, it gives CASSQQLNTEAFF.

Here the CDR3 reads CASSVDRGLKYNEQFF. In DNA, the CDR3 is TGTGCCAGTAGTGTCGACAGGGGACTCAAATACAATGAGCAGTTCTTC. The chain has TRBV19 and TRBJ2-1, with TRBD1 matching 8 bases. Looked up from germline, CDR1 is LNHDA and CDR2 is SQIVND (reference sequence). There are 16 residues in the CDR3. Trimming took 5 bases from V and 4 from J; bases not matched to a gene: 10.

Comments on this clone: At one boundary the junction diverges from the germline segment, which might be a read error. The chain uses TRBV7-3 and TRBJ2-5, with 7 bases matching TRBD1. CDR3 size: 12 residues. Per germline, CDR1 SGHTA and CDR2 FQGTGA. This CDR3 is CASSLTQGPQYF. The CDR3 coding sequence is TGTGCCAGCAGCCTAACACAGGGGCCCCAGTACTTC. The full variable domain, in which reference TRBV7-3 and TRBJ2-5 provide the parts outside the CDR3, is GAGVSQTPSNKVTEKGKYVELRCDPISGHTALYWYRQSLGQGPEFLIYFQGTGAADDSGLPNDRFFAVRPEGSVSTLKIQRTERGDSAVYLCASSLTQGPQYFGPGTRLLVL.

The gene calls are TRBV5-5 and TRBJ1-5; tentative D call: TRBD1 (5 bases). This CDR3 has 15 amino acids. Trimming left V 0 bases short and J 0 bases short, with 7 bases between. Per the germline V gene, CDR1 is SGHKS and CDR2 is YYEKEE (reference sequence). The CDR3, as DNA: TGTGCCAGCAGCTTGGGGGGGGGTAGCAATCAGCCCCAGCATTTT. Protein product: CASSLGGGSNQPQHF.

CDR3 sequence: CASSASNQPQHF. For the CDR3, the DNA is TGTGCCAGCAGTGCAAGCAATCAGCCCCAGCATTTT. This chain connects TRBV2 to TRBJ1-5, with no clear D. Germline CDR1 reads SNHLY; CDR2 reads FYNNEI. V gave up 4 bases and J gave up 1 base, with 2 bases separating them. The CDR3 runs to 12 residues.

For this clone: Compared with germline, one end of the junction differs, possibly owing to a read error. Other DNA sequences of this sample code for an identical CDR3. The chain uses TRBV9 and TRBJ1-5, with TRBD1 matching over 8 bases. The CDR3 is 15 residues long. CDR1 is SGDLS, CDR2 YYNGEE, per germline. CDR3 nucleotide sequence: TGCGCCAGCAGCGCCACTGGGACAGGTCGGCAGCCCCAGCATTTT. The encoded protein is CASSATGTGRQPQHF.

J is TRBJ2-1 and V is TRBV4-3, with 10 bases fitting TRBD2. Germline-derived CDR1 and CDR2 are LGHNA and YSLEER. The V gene end was trimmed by 4 bases and the J gene end by 4 bases; junction bases not matched to a gene: 13. This CDR3 is built from 18 residues. CDR3 DNA: TGCGCCAGCAGCCCCCTCGGAGCAGGGACTAGCGTTTACAATGAGCAGTTCTTC. Protein product: CASSPLGAGTSVYNEQFF.

Notes on this clone: Different DNA sequences within this sample yield the same CDR3. This sequence joins TRBV7-2 and TRBJ1-4; tentative D call: TRBD1 (5 bases). Germline V CDR1 and CDR2: SGHTA, FQGNSA. The V and J ends lost 4 bases and 3 bases respectively, with 6 bases between them. This CDR3 comprises 13 residues. The CDR3 sequence: CASSSGPNEKLFF. DNA for the CDR3: TGTGCCAGCAGCTCAGGGCCTAATGAAAAACTGTTTTTT. Supplemented by reference TRBV7-2 and TRBJ1-4, the full variable domain reads GAGVSQSPSNKVTEKGKDVELRCDPISGHTALYWYRQSLGQGLEFLIYFQGNSAPDKSGLPSDRFSAERTGGSVSTLTIQRTQQEDSAVYLCASSSGPNEKLFFGSGTQLSVL.

CDR3 sequence (DNA): TGTGCCAGCAGCCCCCACAAGTACACCGGGGAGCTGTTTTTT. Its protein product is CASSPHKYTGELFF. The chain uses TRBV7-3 and TRBJ2-2, with D unresolved. Germline V gene lookup returns CDR1 SGHTA and CDR2 FQGTGA. The ends were cut back, 5 bases at V and 3 bases at J, with 10 bases in the middle. This CDR3 is 14 amino acids long.